This note documents a single TCR beta chain sequence. No antigen is known for it. The data belong to a study of shared clonotypes between healthy human individuals. As for the study in general: With ages of 18 to 49, the donors were a couple of women and a few men. Study outcomes and limitations: Donor clonotype sharing was expected to depend on sequencing depth. It was observed that roughly 5% of naive CD4 clonotypes were shared across a handful of donors. Clonotypes which were not shared had lower generation probabilities than clonotypes that all four donors shared.

V dropped 2 bases and J dropped 0 bases, with 5 bases sitting between them. This CDR3 region has 14 residues. Germline V gene data show CDR1 as MNHEY and CDR2 as SVGAGI. Produced via immunoSEQ multiplex PCR; TCRdb's table is partial and in-frame only. The sample contains roughly 1 million clones, around 82% of which appear only once. The chain links TRBV6-5 to TRBJ1-3, with unresolved D. Sequences were obtained from memory CD4+ T cells from PBMCs. Subset described: CD45RA-negative fraction. The clonotype comes from a man between 18 and 35 years old in good health. Some clones in this sample may be carry-over from other donors' samples. CDR3 coding DNA: TGTGCCAGCAGTTACGGTTACTCTGGAAACACCATATATTTT. Translation: CASSYGYSGNTIYF.